A selection of T cell receptor beta chains follows, all from one sample in a study of control samples from healthy donors and cancer patients. Assay used: immunoSEQ multiplex PCR; TCRdb lists only in-frame clones, some missing. This sample carries tens of thousands of clones, 90% to 95% of them seen once, and the ten largest clones take roughly 25%. Sequencing was carried out using blood. The receptors were gathered from a man in his 60s in good health. The CDR3 runs from the conserved cysteine through the conserved F or W. Fields, in order: J gene, D gene, V gene, clone size, CDR3 DNA, CDR3 protein. A D gene is named only where the DNA matches it firmly. The size entry is marked missing in some rows and otherwise reads once, few, many or a size class.

TRBJ1-2,-,TRBV14,-,TGTGCCAGCAGCCAAGATCCTTCGGTCGGGGGAGATGGCTACACCTTC,CASSQDPSVGGDGYTF
TRBJ2-3,TRBD2,TRBV4-2,-,TGTGCCAGCAGCCAGACTAGCGTAAGCACAGATACGCAGTATTTT,CASSQTSVSTDTQYF
TRBJ2-7,TRBD1,TRBV19,-,TGTGCCAGTAGTATTCATCGGGACAGGGCCATCCACGAGCAGTACTTC,CASSIHRDRAIHEQYF
TRBJ2-2,TRBD2,TRBV20-1,once,TGCAGTGCTAGTGGACTAGCGGGAACCTTGAACACCGGGGAGCTGTTTTTT,CSASGLAGTLNTGELFF
TRBJ1-2,-,TRBV5-8,-,TGTGCCAGCAGCCCCGAAGGGCAGGGCTATGGCTACACCTTC,CASSPEGQGYGYTF
TRBJ2-2,-,TRBV24-1,few,TGTGCCACCAGTGATTCGGAGGGGCGAAAGAACACCGGGGAGCTGTTTTTT,CATSDSEGRKNTGELFF
TRBJ1-1,TRBD1,TRBV6-5,-,TGTGCCAGCAGACGACAGGGGAACACTGAAGCTTTCTTT,CASRRQGNTEAFF
TRBJ2-1,TRBD1,TRBV3-1/TRBV3-2,once,TGTGCCACCGAGGAAACCGGGACAGGGGGCATCAGGGAGCAGTTCTTC,CATEETGTGGIREQFF
TRBJ2-7,TRBD2,TRBV13,-,TGTGCCAGCAGCCCCGGACTAGCGGACCTCTACGAGCAGTACTTC,CASSPGLADLYEQYF
TRBJ2-7,TRBD1,TRBV19,-,TGTGCCAGTAGTGGGGACAGGGGGGACGAGCAGTACTTC,CASSGDRGDEQYF
TRBJ1-4,-,TRBV9,once,TGTGCCAGCAGCCCCGATGTGGGTCTTTCTGAAAAACTGTTTTTT,CASSPDVGLSEKLFF
TRBJ1-1,-,TRBV10-2,-,TGCGCCAGCAGTGTGGTGGGGTCGGCAGCTTTCTTT,CASSVVGSAAFF
TRBJ2-7,-,TRBV7-9,-,TGTGCCAGCAGCTTAGACCACTACGAGCAGTACTTC,CASSLDHYEQYF
TRBJ1-6,-,TRBV6-5,-,TGTGCCAGCAGTCCGGGGTCCTATAATTCACCCCTCCACTTT,CASSPGSYNSPLHF
TRBJ1-6,TRBD1,TRBV9,-,TGTGCCAGCAGCGCCCGGACAGGGTATGGTTCACCCCTCCACTTT,CASSARTGYGSPLHF
TRBJ2-1,-,TRBV6-5,-,TGTGCCAGCAGCCGCGGACAGACCTACAATGAGCAGTTCTTC,CASSRGQTYNEQFF
TRBJ2-1,TRBD1,TRBV6-5,-,TGTGCCAGCAGTTACTCGGGACAGGGAGCTGAGCAGTTCTTC,CASSYSGQGAEQFF
TRBJ2-1,-,TRBV7-3,-,TGTGCCAGCAGCTCCGGGGGCTCCTACAATGAGCAGTTCTTC,CASSSGGSYNEQFF
TRBJ1-5,-,TRBV7-6,-,TGTGCCAGCAGCTTAGGGGGCTGGAGTAGCAATCAGCCCCAGCATTTT,CASSLGGWSSNQPQHF
TRBJ2-1,TRBD2,TRBV2,-,TGTGCCAGCAGGAGGACTAGCGGGCAGTTCTTC,CASRRTSGQFF
TRBJ1-6,-,TRBV3-1/TRBV3-2,-,TGTGCCAGCAGCCAAGCTAGGGCATGGTATTCACCCCTCCACTTT,CASSQARAWYSPLHF
TRBJ1-6,-,TRBV5-5,-,TGTGCCAGCAGCTTGAGGGTCTTGCAATCACCCCTCCACTTT,CASSLRVLQSPLHF
TRBJ1-4,-,TRBV28,-,TGTGCCAGCAGTTCGATCTACGCTGAAAAACTGTTTTTT,CASSSIYAEKLFF
TRBJ1-6,-,TRBV28,-,TGTGCCAGCAGCCCCGGGACCCGTGAACCCCTCCACTTT,CASSPGTREPLHF
TRBJ2-7,-,TRBV10-3,-,TGTGCCATCACTTGGGCACCATTGTCGTACGAGCAGTACTTC,CAITWAPLSYEQYF
TRBJ1-6,TRBD1,TRBV19,-,TGTGCCAGTAGTAGCGGGACAGCTTCGTATAATTCACCCCTCCACTTT,CASSSGTASYNSPLHF
TRBJ1-2,-,TRBV14,-,TGTGCCAGTAGCCAATTGATTATGGACTATGGCTACACCTTC,CASSQLIMDYGYTF
TRBJ1-3,-,TRBV12-3/TRBV12-4,-,TGTGCCAGCAGTGAAAGGGTGATGACCATATATTTT,CASSERVMTIYF
TRBJ2-7,-,TRBV18,-,TGTGCCAGCTCACCACTAGGCTCGCGGAACTACGAGCAGTACTTC,CASSPLGSRNYEQYF
TRBJ1-2,TRBD1,TRBV28,-,TGTGCCAGCAGTACCTCCGGGACAGGGGAGGGCTACACCTTC,CASSTSGTGEGYTF
TRBJ2-7,-,TRBV11-3,-,TGTGCCAGCATCCGGGACCCTTCCTACGAGCAGTACTTC,CASIRDPSYEQYF
TRBJ2-3,-,TRBV18,-,TGTGCCAGCTCATTTGGGACAGATACGCAGTATTTT,CASSFGTDTQYF
TRBJ2-7,TRBD2,TRBV6-6,-,TGTGCCAGCAGTTTCCAGTCTAGCGGGAGGGCCTACGAGCAGTACTTC,CASSFQSSGRAYEQYF
TRBJ2-1,TRBD1,TRBV3-1/TRBV3-2,once,TGTGCCAGCAGCCTGAGAAGGACAGGGGGCAATGAGCAGTTCTTC,CASSLRRTGGNEQFF
TRBJ2-2,TRBD1,TRBV5-1,-,TGCGCCAGCAGCTCGTCCCGGGACAGGGGGTCAGGCAACACCGGGGAGCTGTTTTTT,CASSSSRDRGSGNTGELFF
TRBJ2-5,-,TRBV12-3/TRBV12-4,-,TGTGCCAGCAGTTTCAACTTGGAGACCCAGTACTTC,CASSFNLETQYF
TRBJ1-5,TRBD1,TRBV6-5,-,TGTGCCAGCACCTACCGGACAGGGACTCAGCCCCAGCATTTT,CASTYRTGTQPQHF